Listed below are T cell receptor beta chains from one sample, sequenced in a study of blood T cell repertoires in COVID-19. Libraries were prepared by immunoSEQ multiplex PCR; TCRdb keeps only in-frame clonotypes and omits some of them. The sample yields roughly 320,000 clones, more than 85% seen once. The source material was PBMCs or T cells enriched from blood (not recorded which). The origin of the receptors is a woman in her twenties or thirties who had been exposed to COVID-19. Both conserved end residues are part of each CDR3. The D gene is left open where the match is weak. Clone size appears in some rows only: once, few, many, or a class for an expanded clone.

j_call: TRBJ1-5
v_call: TRBV15
clone_size: .
d_call: .
cdr3_nt: TGTGCCACCAGCAGTCAGGTGACCCTTAGCAATCAGCCCCAGCATTTT
cdr3_aa: CATSSQVTLSNQPQHF

j_call: TRBJ1-6
v_call: TRBV30
clone_size: .
d_call: .
cdr3_nt: TGTGCCTGGACAGGCGGGAGCTCCTATAATTCACCCCTCCACTTT
cdr3_aa: CAWTGGSSYNSPLHF

j_call: TRBJ2-1
v_call: TRBV13
clone_size: .
d_call: .
cdr3_nt: TGTGCCAGCAGTCGGCGGTACAATGAGCAGTTCTTC
cdr3_aa: CASSRRYNEQFF

j_call: TRBJ1-1
v_call: TRBV13
clone_size: few
d_call: .
cdr3_nt: TGTGCCAGCATCTCGATGGGGGGATTGAGAGGGAACACTGAAGCTTTCTTT
cdr3_aa: CASISMGGLRGNTEAFF

j_call: TRBJ2-1
v_call: TRBV5-8
clone_size: .
d_call: TRBD2
cdr3_nt: TGTGCCAGCAGCTTTAAATGGCGGGGGGTTACAGCTGAGCAGTTCTTC
cdr3_aa: CASSFKWRGVTAEQFF

j_call: TRBJ1-6
v_call: TRBV19
clone_size: .
d_call: .
cdr3_nt: TGTGCCAGTAGTATAGTCCACAGGACCGGTTCACCCCTCCACTTT
cdr3_aa: CASSIVHRTGSPLHF

j_call: TRBJ2-5
v_call: TRBV29-1
clone_size: .
d_call: TRBD1
cdr3_nt: TGCAGCGGTGATCCGGGACAGCAAGAGACCCAGTACTTC
cdr3_aa: CSGDPGQQETQYF

j_call: TRBJ1-1
v_call: TRBV2
clone_size: once
d_call: .
cdr3_nt: TGTGCCACAACAGGGCAATCGGCTGAAGCTTTCTTT
cdr3_aa: CATTGQSAEAFF

j_call: TRBJ1-1
v_call: TRBV29-1
clone_size: .
d_call: .
cdr3_nt: TGCAGCGTTGAATTTGGGGCTAGGGGCACTGAAGCTTTCTTT
cdr3_aa: CSVEFGARGTEAFF

j_call: TRBJ2-7
v_call: TRBV5-4
clone_size: .
d_call: .
cdr3_nt: TGTGCCAGCAGCTTAAAGGACACCTACGAGCAGTACTTC
cdr3_aa: CASSLKDTYEQYF

j_call: TRBJ1-3
v_call: TRBV6-5
clone_size: .
d_call: .
cdr3_nt: TGTGCCAGCACCCCACCGGTGGGAAACACCATATATTTT
cdr3_aa: CASTPPVGNTIYF

j_call: TRBJ1-2
v_call: TRBV6-5
clone_size: .
d_call: .
cdr3_nt: TGTGCCAGCAGTTATGACCCAGGGGCCAACTATGGCTACACCTTC
cdr3_aa: CASSYDPGANYGYTF

j_call: TRBJ1-1
v_call: TRBV19
clone_size: .
d_call: .
cdr3_nt: TGTGCCAGTAGTAGGTCGACTGTGAACACTGAAGCTTTCTTT
cdr3_aa: CASSRSTVNTEAFF

j_call: TRBJ1-1
v_call: TRBV5-4
clone_size: .
d_call: .
cdr3_nt: TGTGCCAGCAGCTTCCTCCAGGGCAGGGGCACTGAAGCTTTCTTT
cdr3_aa: CASSFLQGRGTEAFF

j_call: TRBJ2-7
v_call: TRBV12-3/TRBV12-4
clone_size: once
d_call: TRBD2
cdr3_nt: TGTGCCAGCGCGGGACTAGCTTCCTACGAGCAGTACTTC
cdr3_aa: CASAGLASYEQYF

j_call: TRBJ2-1
v_call: TRBV6-2/TRBV6-3
clone_size: .
d_call: .
cdr3_nt: TGTGCCAGCAGTTACCCGAAGACAGGGAGGACCTACAATGAGCAGTTCTTC
cdr3_aa: CASSYPKTGRTYNEQFF

j_call: TRBJ2-5
v_call: TRBV2
clone_size: .
d_call: TRBD1
cdr3_nt: TGTGCCAGCAGGACAGGGGGAGGGGAGACCCAGTACTTC
cdr3_aa: CASRTGGGETQYF

j_call: TRBJ2-7
v_call: TRBV5-6
clone_size: .
d_call: .
cdr3_nt: TGTGCCAGCAGTCTAGCACAGAACCACGAGCAGTACTTC
cdr3_aa: CASSLAQNHEQYF

j_call: TRBJ1-1
v_call: TRBV3-1/TRBV3-2
clone_size: once
d_call: TRBD1
cdr3_nt: TGTGCCAGCAGCCAATCCGGGACAGGGAACACTGAAGCTTTCTTT
cdr3_aa: CASSQSGTGNTEAFF

j_call: TRBJ2-4
v_call: TRBV7-9
clone_size: .
d_call: .
cdr3_nt: TGTGCCAGCAGCTTATTGACGAGGAAAAACATTCAGTACTTC
cdr3_aa: CASSLLTRKNIQYF

j_call: TRBJ2-3
v_call: TRBV7-6
clone_size: .
d_call: TRBD1
cdr3_nt: TGTGCCAGCAGCTTACGAGGGGGCCCAGGTCACACAGATACGCAGTATTTT
cdr3_aa: CASSLRGGPGHTDTQYF

j_call: TRBJ2-1
v_call: TRBV5-1
clone_size: .
d_call: TRBD2
cdr3_nt: TGCGCCAGCAGCTCACCTAGCGGGGGGGCTGTGGACAATGAGCAGTTCTTC
cdr3_aa: CASSSPSGGAVDNEQFF

j_call: TRBJ2-7
v_call: TRBV27
clone_size: once
d_call: TRBD1
cdr3_nt: TGTGCCAGCAGTCTTACCGGGACAGGGCCCTACGAGCAGTACTTC
cdr3_aa: CASSLTGTGPYEQYF

j_call: TRBJ1-1
v_call: TRBV18
clone_size: .
d_call: .
cdr3_nt: TGTGCCAGCTCACCAGTAGGCATTTGGGGGGACGCTTTCTTT
cdr3_aa: CASSPVGIWGDAFF

j_call: TRBJ2-5
v_call: TRBV24-1
clone_size: .
d_call: TRBD1
cdr3_nt: TGTGCCACCGAGGGACAGGCGGGCGTTGGGGAGACCCAGTACTTC
cdr3_aa: CATEGQAGVGETQYF

j_call: TRBJ2-1
v_call: TRBV9
clone_size: .
d_call: .
cdr3_nt: TGTGCCAGCAGCGTAGTTACGGGTACAATCTACAATGAGCAGTTCTTC
cdr3_aa: CASSVVTGTIYNEQFF

j_call: TRBJ1-4
v_call: TRBV30
clone_size: .
d_call: .
cdr3_nt: TGTGCCTGGATAAGGAGGAAGGTTGATGAAAAACTGTTTTTT
cdr3_aa: CAWIRRKVDEKLFF

j_call: TRBJ1-2
v_call: TRBV27
clone_size: once
d_call: TRBD1
cdr3_nt: TGTGCCAGCAGCGCCGGGACAGGGGGCTTTGGTACCTTC
cdr3_aa: CASSAGTGGFGTF

j_call: TRBJ2-1
v_call: TRBV14
clone_size: .
d_call: .
cdr3_nt: TGTGCCAGCAGCCGACGACCGGTTCTAACAGGCAATGAGCAGTTCTTC
cdr3_aa: CASSRRPVLTGNEQFF

j_call: TRBJ1-1
v_call: TRBV6-5
clone_size: .
d_call: TRBD1
cdr3_nt: TGTGCCAGCAGCCGGACAGGGGAAAGAACTGAAGCTTTCTTT
cdr3_aa: CASSRTGERTEAFF

j_call: TRBJ2-5
v_call: TRBV7-9
clone_size: once
d_call: .
cdr3_nt: TGTGCCAGCAGCACATACAGGGCGTTCCAAGAGACCCAGTACTTC
cdr3_aa: CASSTYRAFQETQYF

j_call: TRBJ1-1
v_call: TRBV14
clone_size: .
d_call: .
cdr3_nt: TGTGCCAGCAGCCAAGATTTCACGAAGGGAGGAGCTTTCTTT
cdr3_aa: CASSQDFTKGGAFF

j_call: TRBJ1-6
v_call: TRBV2
clone_size: .
d_call: .
cdr3_nt: TGTGCCAGCAGAAAGGGAGGGCTAAGAAATTCACCCCTCCACTTT
cdr3_aa: CASRKGGLRNSPLHF

j_call: TRBJ2-1
v_call: TRBV5-1
clone_size: .
d_call: TRBD2
cdr3_nt: TGCGCCAGCAGCTCCGGGACTAGCGGATACAATGAGCAGTTCTTC
cdr3_aa: CASSSGTSGYNEQFF

j_call: TRBJ1-2
v_call: TRBV5-4
clone_size: .
d_call: TRBD1
cdr3_nt: TGTGCCAGCAGCCCAGACAGGGGGTACGGCTACACCTTC
cdr3_aa: CASSPDRGYGYTF

j_call: TRBJ1-2
v_call: TRBV18
clone_size: .
d_call: .
cdr3_nt: TGTGCCAGCTCAGCAGGGTATCAATATGGCTACACCTTC
cdr3_aa: CASSAGYQYGYTF

j_call: TRBJ2-1
v_call: TRBV6-5
clone_size: .
d_call: TRBD1
cdr3_nt: TGTGCCAGCACCATAAGGGACAGTACCCGGGTTGAGCAGTTCTTC
cdr3_aa: CASTIRDSTRVEQFF

j_call: TRBJ1-6
v_call: TRBV27
clone_size: .
d_call: TRBD1
cdr3_nt: TGTGCCAGCAGGGGCCCAACCGGGACAGTGAAATCACCCCTCCACTTT
cdr3_aa: CASRGPTGTVKSPLHF

j_call: TRBJ2-3
v_call: TRBV7-2
clone_size: .
d_call: TRBD2
cdr3_nt: TGTGCCAGCAGCTTAACTAGCGGGCTATCAGATACGCAGTATTTT
cdr3_aa: CASSLTSGLSDTQYF

j_call: TRBJ1-2
v_call: TRBV6-5
clone_size: .
d_call: .
cdr3_nt: TGTGCCAGCAAGTCGTCAACAGGGCACTATGGCTACACCTTC
cdr3_aa: CASKSSTGHYGYTF

j_call: TRBJ1-5
v_call: TRBV7-2
clone_size: .
d_call: .
cdr3_nt: TGTGCCAGCAGCTCTGACAGGAATCAGCCCCAGCATTTT
cdr3_aa: CASSSDRNQPQHF

j_call: TRBJ2-1
v_call: TRBV7-9
clone_size: .
d_call: TRBD2
cdr3_nt: TGTGCCAGCAGCGAACTAGCGGGGGAGTACAATGAGCAGTTCTTC
cdr3_aa: CASSELAGEYNEQFF

j_call: TRBJ2-3
v_call: TRBV5-1
clone_size: .
d_call: TRBD1
cdr3_nt: TGCGCCAGCAGCTGGGACAGACCTAGCACAGATACGCAGTATTTT
cdr3_aa: CASSWDRPSTDTQYF

j_call: TRBJ1-2
v_call: TRBV2
clone_size: .
d_call: .
cdr3_nt: TGTGCCAGCAGTGTGGGCAAAGCTAACTATGGCTACACCTTC
cdr3_aa: CASSVGKANYGYTF

j_call: TRBJ2-7
v_call: TRBV7-9
clone_size: .
d_call: .
cdr3_nt: TGTGCCAGCAGCTTTCAAGGAGGGGGCTACCCCTACGAGCAGTACTTC
cdr3_aa: CASSFQGGGYPYEQYF

j_call: TRBJ1-2
v_call: TRBV5-1
clone_size: .
d_call: TRBD1
cdr3_nt: TGCGCCAGCAGCGGAAGGGACAGGGGCCCTCTTTTCTATGGCTACACCTTC
cdr3_aa: CASSGRDRGPLFYGYTF

j_call: TRBJ2-7
v_call: TRBV5-1
clone_size: .
d_call: .
cdr3_nt: TGCGCCAGCAGCTTTTCCATGAGCTCCTACGAGCAGTACTTC
cdr3_aa: CASSFSMSSYEQYF

j_call: TRBJ2-3
v_call: TRBV7-9
clone_size: .
d_call: .
cdr3_nt: TGTGCCAGCAGCTTAAGTCTAATCACAGATACGCAGTATTTT
cdr3_aa: CASSLSLITDTQYF

j_call: TRBJ1-2
v_call: TRBV9
clone_size: .
d_call: .
cdr3_nt: TGTGCCAGCAGCGTAGCTGGGGGGTCAAATGGCTACACCTTC
cdr3_aa: CASSVAGGSNGYTF

j_call: TRBJ1-2
v_call: TRBV19
clone_size: .
d_call: .
cdr3_nt: TGTGCCAGTAGTCTCCCCGGGGTGCCCAACTATGGCTACACCTTC
cdr3_aa: CASSLPGVPNYGYTF

j_call: TRBJ2-3
v_call: TRBV27
clone_size: .
d_call: .
cdr3_nt: TGTGCCAGCAGTCGACAGCAAACTAGCACAGATACGCAGTATTTT
cdr3_aa: CASSRQQTSTDTQYF

j_call: TRBJ1-2
v_call: TRBV27
clone_size: .
d_call: .
cdr3_nt: TGTGCCAGCAGTTTGCTTCGGGGTTTAGATGGCTACACCTTC
cdr3_aa: CASSLLRGLDGYTF